Described below is a single T cell receptor beta chain sequence and its context. The junction departs from the called germline gene at one end, perhaps through a read error. Authors' methods: Estimates of nucleated cell counts were drawn from the amplification of reference gene primers. Profiling relied on immunoSEQ multiplex PCR, and the TCRdb table lists in-frame clones only, not all of them. That table gives V, J and clone size, and the DNA gave D and trimming. This repertoire shows a few hundred thousand clones, 88% found once; its top ten account for more than 0.55%. The record originates from a study of blood T cell repertoires in COVID-19. Overall study context: Sites across the United States, Italy and Spain contributed samples from acute and convalescent COVID-19. From T cells, B-cell-depleted T cells, or PBMCs came the material, which was cDNA or gDNA.

Germline CDR1 reads LGHNA; CDR2 reads YSLEER. The CDR3 covers 15 residues. The rearrangement uses TRBV4-3 and TRBJ1-2; D is ambiguous. The sequenced sample consisted of peripheral blood. This TCR came from a human donor in a cohort sampled during active COVID-19. As DNA, the CDR3 is TGCGCGAGCAAAGGAGAGGCGACCCTTTCCTATGGCTACACCTTC. Encoded protein: CASKGEATLSYGYTF.